A single sample gave rise to the 27 T cell receptor beta chains below, sequenced in a study of type 1 and type 2 diabetes patients. Amplification started from genomic DNA. The TCR beta CDR3 region was amplified using 30 forward and 13 reverse primers. TCRdb processed the multiplex PCR reads anew with MiXCR; each CDR3 protein has one entry. The sample includes 250,000 or so distinct CDR3 sequences, roughly 50% of them seen just once. The sequenced material came from peripheral blood mononuclear cells (PBMCs). All receptors derive from a man between 18 and 35 years old with type 2 diabetes.

This clonotype was observed a single time. The J gene is TRBJ2-1, the V gene TRBV12-3 or TRBV12-4; possibly TRBD2 for D (7 bases). The CDR3 extends over 14 amino acids. V lost 3 bases and J lost 8, with 14 bases in between. DNA for the CDR3: TGTGCCAGCAGTTTGGAGGGGGGGCCGGATGAGCAGTTCTTC. Translating it yields CASSLEGGPDEQFF.

This chain joins TRBV19 and TRBJ1-5; D gene ambiguous. CDR3 length equals 15 residues. The germline V gene encodes CDR1 LNHDA and CDR2 SQIVND (reference sequence). The ends were cut back, 6 bases at V and 5 bases at J, with 17 bases in the middle. CDR3 in DNA: TGTGCCAGTAGCTCGGGGAGGAGAGGAGATCAGCCCCAGCATTTT. Translation gives CASSSGRRGDQPQHF.

The rearrangement joins TRBV3-1 to TRBJ2-1; D may be TRBD2 (6 bases). With 1 base removed from V and 3 bases from J, the gap between germline ends came to 13 bases. This CDR3 comprises 16 residues. Germline CDR1 reads LGHDT; CDR2 reads YNNKEL (reference sequence). The CDR3 nucleotides read TGTGCCAGCAGCCAAGTGGGGGGTAGATACTACAATGAGCAGTTCTTC. It codes for CASSQVGGRYYNEQFF.

The chain joins TRBV7-3 to TRBJ1-1, with 8 bases fitting TRBD1. Germline trimming cut 11 bases from V and 3 bases from J; bases unmatched to any gene: 5. There are 12 residues in the CDR3. Germline loops: CDR1 SGHTA, CDR2 FQGTGA. CDR3 DNA: TGTGCCGGAGAGACAGGGGACACTGAAGCTTTCTTT. The encoded protein is CAGETGDTEAFF.

This chain links TRBV28 with TRBJ1-4, with 7 nucleotides matching TRBD1. Looked up from germline, CDR1 is MDHEN and CDR2 is SYDVKM. Losses at the gene ends were 9 bases for V and 7 bases for J; bases not matched to a gene: 11. The CDR3 is made up of 14 amino acids. CDR3 sequence: CASRSGEGAEKLFF. DNA of the CDR3: TGTGCCAGTAGATCAGGGGAGGGGGCTGAAAAACTGTTTTTT.

This sequence joins TRBV5-1 and TRBJ2-7, with 10 bases fitting TRBD1. The J call may be in error: the DNA end matches TRBJ2-1 better. This CDR3 has 15 residues. Germline V gene data show CDR1 as SGHRS and CDR2 as YFSETQ. CDR3 sequence reads: CASSGGTGESNEQFF. The DNA for the CDR3 is TGCGCCAGCAGCGGCGGGACAGGGGAGTCGAATGAGCAGTTCTTC.

The V gene is TRBV9, the J gene TRBJ1-3, with TRBD1 identical over 9 bases. The CDR3 runs to 16 residues. Germline V lookup: CDR1 SGDLS, CDR2 YYNGEE. J was trimmed by 4 bases and V by 0 bases; bases with no gene match: 5. CDR3 residues: CASSVEQGADGNTIYF. The CDR3 DNA is TGTGCCAGCAGCGTAGAACAGGGGGCGGACGGAAACACCATATATTTT.

The genes are TRBV19 and TRBJ2-5, with TRBD2 identical over 8 bases. The CDR3 has 14 amino acids. The junction had 1 base not matched to a gene; V was cut back by 2 bases and J by 2 bases. CDR1 is LNHDA and CDR2 is SQIVND in the germline V gene (reference sequence). The CDR3 loop reads CASSITSGQETQYF. CDR3 coding DNA: TGTGCCAGTAGTATAACTAGCGGACAAGAGACCCAGTACTTC.

There are many counts of this clonotype. V and J are TRBV30 and TRBJ1-2; D gene ambiguous. Trimming stripped 0 bases from V and 5 bases from J, with 7 bases between. The CDR3 is 12 residues long. The germline CDR1 and CDR2 sequences are GTSNPN and SVGIG (reference sequence). The CDR3 DNA is TGTGCCTGGAGTGTTTCATCTTATGGCTACACCTTC. It is translated as CAWSVSSYGYTF.

J is TRBJ2-3 and V is TRBV7-3; 9 nucleotides agree with TRBD2. The CDR3 is 15 amino acids. The V segment lost 5 bases and the J segment 2 bases; nucleotides outside the gene matches: 5. The germline gives CDR1 SGHTA, CDR2 FQGTGA. The CDR3 spells CASSGSGGPTDTQYF. CDR3 nucleotide sequence: TGTGCCAGCAGCGGAAGCGGGGGGCCCACAGATACGCAGTATTTT.

This chain connects TRBV24-1 to TRBJ2-7; 16 bases align to TRBD2. The CDR3 loop spans 19 amino acids. The germline CDR1 and CDR2 sequences are KGHDR and SFDVKD. The V segment lost 4 bases and the J segment 1 base; nucleotides outside the gene matches: 9. The CDR3 DNA is TGTGCCACCAGTGAAACCGGGACTAGCGGGAGGGCCGGGTCCTACGAGCAGTACTTC. Translated: CATSETGTSGRAGSYEQYF.

V usage is TRBV27 and J usage is TRBJ2-7, with 9 nucleotides matching TRBD2. V trimming: 6 bases; J trimming: 0 bases; junction bases outside the gene matches: 3. Germline V gene lookup returns CDR1 MNHEY and CDR2 SMNVEV (reference sequence). The CDR3 contains 14 residues. As DNA, the CDR3 is TGTGCCAGCAGGTCTAGCGGGGTCTCCTACGAGCAGTACTTC. This codes for CASRSSGVSYEQYF.

This clonotype was seen a handful of times. The chain recombines TRBV25-1 with TRBJ2-1; maybe TRBD2 (5 bases). CDR3 size: 15 residues. V lost 7 bases to trimming and J lost 5 bases, with 18 bases between them. CDR1 MGHDK and CDR2 SYGVNS come from the germline V gene. The CDR3 nucleotides read TGTGCCAGCACCTCTACTAGGGTTCTTAACAATGAGCAGTTCTTC. It encodes CASTSTRVLNNEQFF.

This clonotype was seen more than once but under ten times. The V gene is TRBV7-2, the J gene TRBJ1-2; 7 nucleotides agree with TRBD1. The CDR3 totals 15 residues. Trimming at V came to 5 bases and at J to 2 bases, leaving 8 bases not matched to a gene. Looked up from germline, CDR1 is SGHTA and CDR2 is FQGNSA. The CDR3 bases are TGTGCCAGCAGCACCTACCGGACAGGAAACTATGGCTACACCTTC. This codes for CASSTYRTGNYGYTF.

The chain uses TRBV19 and TRBJ1-2; D is ambiguous. The CDR3 extends over 13 amino acids. The V gene lost 11 bases and the J gene lost 4 bases, with 17 bases spanning the gap. The germline V gene encodes CDR1 LNHDA and CDR2 SQIVND (reference sequence). The CDR3 protein is CAWSVQMPYGYTF. CDR3 DNA: TGTGCCTGGAGTGTACAGATGCCCTATGGCTACACCTTC.

This clonotype was picked up one time. This rearrangement joins TRBV9 to TRBJ1-5; 7 nucleotides match TRBD1. In germline, CDR1 is SGDLS, CDR2 YYNGEE. This CDR3 has 17 amino acids. V dropped 4 bases and J dropped 1; count of bases not matched to a gene: 11. CDR3 DNA: TGTGCCAGCAGCTTAGGGGTAGGGGGCGTCAGCAATCAGCCCCAGCATTTT. The encoded protein is CASSLGVGGVSNQPQHF.

This chain uses TRBV20-1 with TRBJ2-7, with D unclear. Germline-derived CDR1 and CDR2 are DFQATT and SNEGSKA (reference sequence). V lost 0 bases to trimming and J lost 2 bases, with 14 bases between them. The CDR3 length is 15 residues. CDR3 in DNA: TGCAGTGCTAGAGATTGGAGCGCCGCGGCCTACGAGCAGTACTTC. It translates to CSARDWSAAAYEQYF.

V is TRBV15 and J is TRBJ2-1, with TRBD2 as a possible D gene (6 bases). The germline V and J ends were trimmed by 4 bases and 2 bases, with 15 bases remaining between them. The CDR3 covers 16 residues. The germline V gene encodes CDR1 LNHNV and CDR2 YYDKDF (reference sequence). The CDR3 DNA reads TGTGCCACCAGCATCCCACCGGGGGAAGCCTACAATGAGCAGTTCTTC. As protein: CATSIPPGEAYNEQFF.

This clonotype has more than one count but fewer than ten. The chain carries TRBV7-3 and TRBJ2-3, with a weak D call TRBD1 (5 bases). CDR1 is SGHTA, CDR2 FQGTGA, per germline. V was pared by 0 bases and J by 2 bases, with 9 bases between. The CDR3 spans 15 residues. Here the CDR3 reads CASSLTGVNTDTQYF. The DNA for the CDR3 is TGTGCCAGCAGCTTAACAGGGGTTAACACAGATACGCAGTATTTT.

This chain links TRBV14 with TRBJ1-5; a weak D match, TRBD1 (6 bases). Germline V gene sequence: CDR1 SGHDN, CDR2 FVKESK. The CDR3 contains 19 residues. The V end was cut by 2 bases, the J end by 3 bases, with 23 bases between. Written as DNA, the CDR3 is TGTGCCAGCAGCCAAAAATCCATAAGACAGGTAGTCGTCAATCAGCCCCAGCATTTT. This translates into CASSQKSIRQVVVNQPQHF.

This clonotype was found a few times. The J gene is TRBJ2-6, the V gene TRBV19; no definite D call. The CDR3 is 14 residues long. CDR1 is LNHDA and CDR2 is SQIVND in the germline V gene (reference sequence). The V and J ends lost 6 bases and 16 bases respectively, with 22 bases between them. CDR3 DNA sequence: TGTGCCAGTAGAACCACAACCCTAAAGACTTTTCTGACTTTC. The encoded protein is CASRTTTLKTFLTF. Based on the CDR3 plus reference TRBV19 and TRBJ2-6, the full variable domain is DGGITQSPKYLFRKEGQNVTLSCEQNLNHDAMYWYRQDPGQGLRLIYYSQIVNDFQKGDIAEGYSVSREKKESFPLTVTSAQKNPTAFYLCASRTTTLKTFLTFGAGSRLTVL.

The J gene is TRBJ2-5, the V gene TRBV19; 9 positions agree with TRBD1. Looked up from germline, CDR1 is LNHDA and CDR2 is SQIVND (reference sequence). Trimming cost V 5 bases and J 5 bases; bases outside gene matches: 6. The CDR3 length is 14 residues. CDR3 coding DNA: TGTGCCAGTAGTGACAGGGGGGGAAGGGAGACCCAGTACTTC. Amino acids: CASSDRGGRETQYF. Variable domain in full (rest from reference TRBV19 and TRBJ2-5): DGGITQSPKYLFRKEGQNVTLSCEQNLNHDAMYWYRQDPGQGLRLIYYSQIVNDFQKGDIAEGYSVSREKKESFPLTVTSAQKNPTAFYLCASSDRGGRETQYFGPGTRLLVL.

The V call is TRBV7-8, the J call TRBJ2-7, with TRBD1 as a possible D gene (6 bases). The V gene's germline CDR1 is SGHVS and CDR2 FQNEAQ. This CDR3 is 13 amino acids long. V was clipped by 5 bases and J by 3 bases, with 11 bases between them. CDR3 nucleotides: TGTGCCAGCAGCCTTAGGGGGATCTACGAGCAGTACTTC. It codes for CASSLRGIYEQYF.

As concerns this clonotype: At one end, the junction sequence differs from germline, possibly due to a read error. The V and J genes are TRBV10-3 and TRBJ1-2; D gene ambiguous. Germline V gene lookup returns CDR1 ENHRY and CDR2 SYGVKD. The CDR3 runs 11 residues. The CDR3 is CASSSWYGYTF. For the CDR3, the DNA is TGTGCCAGCAGTTCCTGGTATGGCTACACCTTC.

V usage is TRBV5-4 and J usage is TRBJ1-2; D ambiguous. The CDR3 has 9 amino acids. The V and J ends lost 6 bases and 8 bases respectively, with 5 bases between them. Germline CDR1 reads SGHNT; CDR2 reads YYREEE (reference sequence). The CDR3 nucleotides are TGTGCCAGCACCTCGGGCTACACCTTC. This sequence encodes CASTSGYTF.

Many counts were recorded for this clonotype. The chain recombines TRBV19 with TRBJ1-1; D may be TRBD1 (5 bases). The CDR3 covers 11 residues. V shed 3 bases and J shed 7 bases, with 6 bases lying between them. Germline lookup yields CDR1 LNHDA and CDR2 SQIVND (reference sequence). The CDR3 DNA follows: TGTGCCAGTAGTATGGGACGTGAAGCTTTCTTT. Residues: CASSMGREAFF.

The chain uses TRBV25-1 and TRBJ1-1, with 7 positions matching TRBD1. Germline CDR1 and CDR2: MGHDK and SYGVNS. The length of the CDR3 is 13 residues. V was clipped by 4 bases and J by 3 bases; unmatched bases: 2. In nucleotides, the CDR3 is TGTGCCAGCAGTGCGGGACAGCACACTGAAGCTTTCTTT. It yields the protein CASSAGQHTEAFF.